This record concerns one T cell receptor (beta chain) sequence. Germline V CDR1 and CDR2: SGHDT, YYEEEE. Unmatched junction bases numbered 6, after V lost 4 bases and J lost 3 bases. CDR3 length: 15 residues. The table came from immunoSEQ multiplex PCR; TCRdb's copy has only in-frame clones and leaves some out. Altogether around 94,000 clones are present, roughly 87% being singletons, with the ten largest covering around 5%. The sample comes from a study of blood T cell repertoires in COVID-19. This receptor was identified in a woman aged 50 to 60 with COVID-19, enrolled during active disease. Input material: peripheral blood. V usage is TRBV5-6 and J usage is TRBJ2-5; 10 bases map to TRBD2. The CDR3 DNA follows: TGTGCCAGCAGCCAATTAGCGGGGGGTAAAGAGACCCAGTACTTC. It encodes CASSQLAGGKETQYF.